The 10 T cell receptor beta chains below were found in one sample sequenced in a study of cytomegalovirus exposure and HLA in healthy donors. In the PCR, 60 Vbeta and 13 Jbeta primers were used. Assay: immunoSEQ multiplex PCR; the TCRdb copy retains only in-frame clones and omits some. The sample lists some 180,000 clones, approximately 71% occurring once. Sequencing used PBMCs. The receptors were sampled from a woman younger than 35 in good health and CMV-seropositive.

As concerns this clone: One junction end does not reproduce the germline sequence, and a read error may be involved. The sample holds other DNA sequences that translate to the same CDR3. The V and J genes are TRBV5-1 and TRBJ1-1; the D is unclear. The CDR3 has 13 amino acids. CDR1 SGHRS and CDR2 YFSETQ come from the germline V gene. The CDR3 is CASRRDSNTEAFF. DNA of the CDR3: TGCGCCAGCAGACGAGACTCGAACACTGAGGCTTTCTTT.

This chain connects TRBV2 to TRBJ2-1; 9 nucleotides match TRBD1. With V trimmed by 6 bases and J by 2 bases, 5 bases remained unmatched. CDR1 is SNHLY, CDR2 FYNNEI, per germline. This CDR3 has 15 amino acids. CDR3 DNA: TGTGCCAGCAGAACCGGGACAGGGACCTACAATGAGCAGTTCTTC. Its protein is CASRTGTGTYNEQFF.

The J gene is TRBJ1-1, the V gene TRBV7-9; D call uncertain. From germline, CDR1 is SEHNR and CDR2 FQNEAQ (reference sequence). V was trimmed by 8 bases and J by 1 base, leaving 8 bases between them. The CDR3 contains 12 residues. The CDR3 is CASLTPNTEAFF. CDR3 in DNA: TGTGCCAGCCTCACACCGAACACTGAAGCTTTCTTT.

Concerning this clone: One end of the junction fails to match germline, which may point to a read error. V usage is TRBV7-9 and J usage is TRBJ2-1; possibly TRBD2 for D (6 bases). CDR3 length: 12 residues. Germline CDR1 reads SEHNR; CDR2 reads FQNEAQ (reference sequence). CDR3 nucleotides: TGTTCCAGCAGCTCTCGGGACTTAGGGCAGTTCTTC. It translates to CSSSSRDLGQFF.

The chain employs TRBV7-2 and TRBJ1-6; perhaps TRBD1 as D (5 bases). Looked up from germline, CDR1 is SGHTA and CDR2 is FQGNSA. Trimming removed 5 bases at V and 7 bases at J, with 15 bases between. This CDR3 is built from 15 residues. CDR3 sequence (DNA): TGTGCCAGCAGCCCCGTCGGACAATACAATTCACCCCTCCACTTT. This sequence encodes CASSPVGQYNSPLHF. The whole variable domain, remainder taken from reference TRBV7-2 and TRBJ1-6, is GAGVSQSPSNKVTEKGKDVELRCDPISGHTALYWYRQSLGQGLEFLIYFQGNSAPDKSGLPSDRFSAERTGGSVSTLTIQRTQQEDSAVYLCASSPVGQYNSPLHFGNGTRLTVT.

The J gene is TRBJ1-4, the V gene TRBV9; D gene ambiguous. The CDR3 covers 14 residues. The V gene lost 0 bases and the J gene lost 8 bases, with 11 bases spanning the gap. The germline CDR1 and CDR2 sequences are SGDLS and YYNGEE. The CDR3 protein is CASSVATGREKLFF. As DNA, the CDR3 is TGTGCCAGCAGCGTAGCTACGGGGAGGGAAAAACTGTTTTTT.

Worth noting for this clone: The junction shows a germline mismatch at one end, possibly a read error. This sequence joins TRBV15 and TRBJ2-5, with 9 bases aligning to TRBD2. Germline V gene lookup returns CDR1 LNHNV and CDR2 YYDKDF (reference sequence). There are 15 residues in the CDR3. The CDR3 DNA reads as TGTGCCACCAGCAGCTTAGCGGGGGTACAAGAGACTCAGTACTTC. Translated: CATSSLAGVQETQYF.

The V call is TRBV5-6, the J call TRBJ2-5; TRBD2 matches 12 bases. The trim removed 3 bases at V and 5 bases at J, leaving 5 bases unmatched. Germline loops: CDR1 SGHDT, CDR2 YYEEEE. CDR3 length equals 15 residues. Here the CDR3 reads CASSSGLAGYETQYF. The CDR3 DNA sequence: TGTGCCAGCAGCTCGGGACTAGCGGGTTACGAGACCCAGTACTTC.

This clone was seen a handful of times. The rearrangement joins TRBV10-3 to TRBJ2-7, with 9 bases that match TRBD2. J gave up 1 base and V 0 bases, and 10 bases lay outside the gene matches. CDR1 and CDR2 from the germline V gene are ENHRY and SYGVKD. The CDR3 runs to 18 residues. CDR3 sequence reads: CAISESGLAGADSYEQYF. The CDR3 bases are TGTGCCATCAGTGAGTCAGGCTTAGCGGGGGCTGATTCCTACGAGCAGTACTTC.

The chain employs TRBV30 and TRBJ1-6; 7 bases are shared with TRBD1. The CDR3 is 12 residues long. Per germline, CDR1 GTSNPN and CDR2 SVGIG (reference sequence). With V trimmed by 7 bases and J by 8 bases, 5 bases remained unmatched. CDR3 region: CAYGQADSPLHF. CDR3 nucleotides: TGTGCCTACGGACAGGCCGATTCACCCCTCCACTTT. The full variable domain, completed using reference TRBV30 and TRBJ1-6, is SQTIHQWPATLVQPVGSPLSLECTVEGTSNPNLYWYRQAAGRGLQLLFYSVGIGQISSEVPQNLSASRPQDRQFILSSKKLLLSDSGFYLCAYGQADSPLHFGNGTRLTVT.